This TCR beta chain was recovered during a study of blood T cell repertoires in COVID-19 (TCRdb year 2020). Regarding the complete study: The collaborator samples originated in the United States, Italy and Spain and spanned the acute and convalescent phases of COVID-19. The material from the prospective study consisted of cDNA or gDNA derived from T cells, B-cell-depleted T cells, or PBMCs. Deeply sampled blood TCRbeta repertoires from subjects exposed to, actively infected with, or recovered from COVID-19 were included in the dataset. The repertoires were released in a freely available public database meant as a resource for research on the immune response to SARS-CoV-2. Samples were obtained from the ongoing ImmuneRACE study (first 160 participants) and from some 1,300 subjects provided by 6 global collaborators. Nearly every sample came with metadata listing a de-identified subject ID, COVID-19 status, age in years and sex. Where available, HLA class I and class II types were taken from metadata supplied by the sample provider and were not determined by assay-based typing.

Study-wide conclusions, independent of this receptor: Clinical and demographic metadata were provided uncurated, with the amount varying by source and participant.

On this clone itself: The antigen it binds to is not known. No qualities accompany the bases; no much larger clone lies one base away.

V drops 2 bases and J drops 4 bases, leaving 20 bases in between. Per the germline V gene (reference sequence), GTSNPN is the CDR1 and SVGIG is the CDR2. Including the terminal cysteine and phenylalanine, the CDR3 comprises 16 residues. Of all the DNA, just the CDR3 is kept, 48 bases in frame from base 1. The immunoSEQ Assay, a bias-controlled multiplex PCR, was used to amplify TCRbeta CDR3 regions from genomic DNA. As for how the authors treated the data: Within the assay, amplification of reference gene primers was used to estimate how many nucleated cells each sample contained. Sequence reads were collapsed and filtered to measure the absolute abundance of every unique TCRbeta CDR3 rearrangement. For each sample, productive Simpson clonality was calculated as the square root of Simpson's diversity index over productive rearrangements. TCRdb took this table from immuneACCESS and kept in-frame rearrangements with V and J called. Such tables lack part of the clones; where checked against another copy, unresolved V genes explain under half of the gap, and the rest is unexplained. That table furnishes V, J and clone size, whereas the DNA furnished D and trimming. This sample lists 500,000 to 600,000 clones; roughly 91% were detected once. Jointly, the top ten make up 7.5% to 9% of the sample.

In Seattle, one collaborating source enrolled patients while the infection was active and tracked those patients longitudinally over the course of disease. Whole blood was collected in K2EDTA tubes by collaborating institutions according to the institutions' own protocols. Collaborator samples were shipped for TCRbeta analysis as frozen whole blood, isolated PBMCs, or DNA extracted from either sample type. The chain employs TRBV30 and TRBJ2-5; the D gene is possibly TRBD2, with 7 bases matching. Sequencing was carried out using peripheral blood. The TCR was taken from a woman aged 50 to 60 with COVID-19, enrolled during active disease. The DNA is as follows: TGTGCCTGGAGTAAGGGGCATGGGGGGGACACAGAGACCCAGTACTTC. Its protein is CAWSKGHGGDTETQYF. The CDR3, completed at both ends by the reference TRBV30 and TRBJ2-5 genes, gives the full variable domain SQTIHQWPATLVQPVGSPLSLECTVEGTSNPNLYWYRQAAGRGLQLLFYSVGIGQISSEVPQNLSASRPQDRQFILSSKKLLLSDSGFYLCAWSKGHGGDTETQYFGPGTRLLVL.